Below, one T cell receptor (beta chain) is given with its context. Its target is unknown. This record belongs to a study of T cell repertoires in cytomegalovirus infection. Study details: Indicated by public TCR beta signatures were CMV infection and matching HLA type. Study outcomes and limitations: Dominant in the ex vivo response were TCR beta clonotypes restricted by HLA-C and specific for CMV. Individuals carrying CMV plus the relevant HLA were identified by cumulative frequency of public TCR beta families.

A single record per CDR3 protein comes from TCRdb applying MiXCR to the reads. In the table there are around 900,000 distinct CDR3 sequences, 31% of which are singletons. CDR1 is LNHNV, CDR2 YYDKDF, per germline (reference sequence). The CDR3 covers 16 residues. The J segment lost 5 bases and the V segment lost 1 base, leaving 8 bases of the junction unmatched. The specimen was cultured CD8+ T cells from PBMCs, collected from culture after CMV antigen stimulation. The receptor was isolated from a human donor in good health (CMV status not recorded). Some clones in this sample may be carry-over from other donors' samples. The rearrangement uses TRBV15 and TRBJ2-1; 7 nucleotides align to TRBD1. DNA of the CDR3: TGTGCCACCAGCAGAGGCATGACAGGGATTAACAATGAGCAGTTCTTC. Protein sequence: CATSRGMTGINNEQFF.